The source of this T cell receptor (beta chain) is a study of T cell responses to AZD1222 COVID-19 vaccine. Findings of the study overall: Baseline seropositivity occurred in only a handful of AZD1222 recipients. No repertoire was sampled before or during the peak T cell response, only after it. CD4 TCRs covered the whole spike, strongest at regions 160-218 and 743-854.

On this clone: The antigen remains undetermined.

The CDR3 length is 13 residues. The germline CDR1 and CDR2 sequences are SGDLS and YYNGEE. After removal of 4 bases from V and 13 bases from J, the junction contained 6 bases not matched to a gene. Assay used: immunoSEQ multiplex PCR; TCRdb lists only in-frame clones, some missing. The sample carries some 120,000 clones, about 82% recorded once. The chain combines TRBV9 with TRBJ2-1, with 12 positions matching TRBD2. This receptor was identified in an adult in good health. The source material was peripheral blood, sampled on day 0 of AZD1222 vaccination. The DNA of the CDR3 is TGTGCCAGCAGCTTCCGACTAGCGGGGGAACAGTTCTTC. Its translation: CASSFRLAGEQFF.